Listed below are T cell receptor beta chains from one sample, sequenced in a study of long-term antiretroviral therapy in people with HIV. Repertoires were generated with immunoSEQ multiplex PCR, while TCRdb's copy carries only in-frame clones and drops some. The table includes about 16,000 clones, around 84% detected once. Sequencing was performed on unsorted PBMCs, taken 0.5 years after starting antiretroviral therapy. The receptors here all came from a woman aged 40-49 years with HIV. Both conserved end residues are part of each CDR3. The order of the fields is V gene, CDR3 length, CDR3 protein.

>TRBV28|15
CASSFGGVRSTEAFF
>TRBV18|13
CASSPAGGETQYF
>TRBV28|14
CASSLTSSHNEQFF
>TRBV2|14
CASQFWSGEDEQYF
>TRBV28|15
CASSSAGTAHYEQYF
>TRBV2|14
CASGGGGNSGEQFF
>TRBV25-1|11
CASGLTNEQFF
>TRBV7-2|10
CASSLGQLTF
>TRBV14|17
CASSQGITQQGPTEAFF
>TRBV7-2|13
CASSHDRNTEAFF
>TRBV4-1|15
CASSRYSGKSSEQYF
>TRBV7-6|15
CASSPGQGGTGELFF
>TRBV27|17
CASGFWGGYGSSYEQYF
>TRBV19|15
CASSIARGPSYEQYF
>TRBV29-1|13
CSVVGTEAYEQYF
>TRBV15|15
CATSRDAPGLGTQYF
>TRBV29-1|15
CSVGVAGGSYNEQFF
>TRBV27|18
CASSLVLAGAGSYNEQFF
>TRBV10-3|12
CAISASGNGYTF
>TRBV18|15
CASSQTREDTGELFF
>TRBV29-1|14
CSVDGRQSNTEAFF
>TRBV7-8|17
CASSFSTGLAGADTQYF
>TRBV6-5|14
CASTNQGGGYGYTF
>TRBV27|14
CASSFGSHSYEQYF
>TRBV18|14
CASSRQTLYNEQFF
>TRBV21-1|16
CASSRPGQGGSNEQFF
>TRBV10-3|17
CAISGFSPGLSSSEQFF
>TRBV27|17
CASSPNRGPPYTDTQYF
>TRBV4-1|13
CASSQGRVETQYF
>TRBV19|14
CASSIVAGGLEQYF
>TRBV4-1|15
CASSQDGQGLTEAFF
>TRBV11-2|17
CASSFNRGALNTGELFF
>TRBV14|16
CASSPRGRGWNQPQHF
>TRBV7-3|14
CASSPAGANYEQYF
>TRBV28|14
CASRPPGLDYEQYF
>TRBV6-5|14
CASSYSKIQGKAFF
>TRBV7-9|18
CASIPSMTSGSMYNEQFF
>TRBV13|12
CASSPLGDTQYF
>TRBV21-1|14
CASISGQGNEKLFF
>TRBV15|13
CATSRSSPYTQYF
>TRBV19|14
CASISGVAGGGLYF
>TRBV11-2|15
CASSFTTGRNYGYTF
>TRBV13|15
CASSLQGPSTDTQYF
>TRBV5-1|14
CASSLGGPLDEQFF
>TRBV7-3|15
CASSLGSTGADTQYF
>TRBV28|11
CASFSIGEQFF
>TRBV2|13
CASSAGLNTEAFF
>TRBV9|14
CASSVANGGGELFF
>TRBV20-1|11
CSALKTGEAFF
>TRBV7-6|13
CASSPSAHNEQFF
>TRBV27|14
CASSPRDRGLEQYF
>TRBV18|14
CASSPANPTYEQYF
>TRBV10-2|13
CASSETYYNEQFF
>TRBV27|13
CASGTLNTGELFF
>TRBV6-1|14
CASGSLTSWETQYF
>TRBV5-1|13
CASSEGLGGTQYF